This TCR beta chain was sequenced for a study of memory CD8 T cells in hepatitis C reinfection (dated by TCRdb to about 2017). In the study overall: Three donors spontaneously resolved two consecutive HCV infections, while two donors cleared a primary infection but became chronically infected after reinfection. Pre-reinfection samples were collected between 55 and 20 weeks before reinfection was detected. HCV reinfection was defined by a positive HCV RNA test following two negative tests taken at least 60 days apart. The TCR beta repertoire of virus-specific CD8 T cells was tracked longitudinally in a few donors across an HCV reinfection episode. Between the late 2000s and the early 2010s, a few reinfection cases that had stored pre-reinfection samples were identified. In the reinfection study, participants who had resolved a prior HCV infection were followed every 3 months. Overall study results and their limits: Because only 4 to 6 donors were included, definitive conclusions about public clonotypes linked to secondary clearance could not be reached by the study.

The label giving this sample's time point can be read as: pre-reinfection, 55 to 20 weeks before reinfection detection. Sorted cells were sequenced directly ex vivo, without in vitro expansion prior to TCR sequencing. The donors were people who inject drugs and were enrolled in Canada's Montreal Acute Hepatitis C Cohort Study (HEPCO). As controls, total naive CD8 T cells were sorted as viable CD3+ CD8+ CD45RO- cells from a couple of donors at all three reinfection time points. Before sorting, cryopreserved peripheral blood mononuclear cells were thawed, and CD8 T cells were purified from the thawed cells. The MACS CD8+ T cell Isolation Kit was used to enrich CD8 T cells by negative selection. Cells were sorted on a BD FACSAria II sorter running FACSDiva software, and FlowJo was used to analyze the data. Library preparation was by the immunoSEQ multiplex PCR assay. Genomic DNA was extracted from the sorted cells, and the TCR beta V, D and J regions were sequenced using the automated high-throughput method of Adaptive Biotechnologies. A two-step, bias-controlled multiplex PCR was used to amplify CDR3 regions. An Illumina instrument was used to sequence the amplified TCR beta libraries. On the study's bioinformatics: Demultiplexed reads were processed to lower amplification and sequencing bias, and the IMGT database was used to assign CDR3 sequences to gene families. ImmunoSEQ software version 2.0 was used to analyze repertoire data. Clonotype lists were filtered to remove out-of-frame sequences and sequences containing stop codons in the CDR3. Clonotypes with a frequency below 0.01% were excluded because such low-frequency clonotypes corresponded to less than one cell. Richness was calculated by dividing observed richness by input cell number, and evenness was calculated by dividing Shannon entropy by log observed richness. To measure repertoire diversity and how similar the repertoire was between time points, Simpson diversity and Morisita-Horn overlap indices were applied. Clonotypes were sorted into dominant (>1%), sub-dominant (0.5-0.99%), low abundance (0.1-0.49%) or lowest abundance (<0.1%) groups. A germline index was calculated as total CDR3 length minus total nucleotide additions, divided by total CDR3 length. Not all clones reach the TCRdb copy of this immuneACCESS table, which keeps in-frame sequences only. Checked studies attribute under half of the gap to unresolved V genes and leave the rest unexplained. V and J calls and clone size are as listed in that table; D and trimming were resolved from the DNA. In all, the sample holds under 60,000 clones, and roughly 86% of those were seen once. The ten top clones hold more than 0.8% of the sample.

For this clone: Its antigen remains undetermined. No base-level quality is on record; no much larger clone is a single base apart.

This clonotype was sampled from a man in his late teens or twenties with hepatitis C virus infection. The sequenced material came from naive CD8+ T cells sorted from blood. The cell subset or site label, as the study defines it: total naive CD8+CD45RO- T cells.

The CDR3 in this case is CASSIAPENTEAFF. At the DNA level, the sequence is TGTGCCAGTAGTATAGCCCCAGAGAACACTGAAGCTTTCTTT. The chain employs TRBV19 and TRBJ1-1, with the D segment identity uncertain. The CDR3 holds 14 amino acids from the cysteine to the phenylalanine. Solely the CDR3 DNA is kept, with 42 bases framed from the first base. CDR1 and CDR2 are read off the germline V gene (reference sequence) as LNHDA and SQIVND. Trimming at the junction amounts to 1 base on V and 1 base on J, and the germline ends lie 7 bases apart.